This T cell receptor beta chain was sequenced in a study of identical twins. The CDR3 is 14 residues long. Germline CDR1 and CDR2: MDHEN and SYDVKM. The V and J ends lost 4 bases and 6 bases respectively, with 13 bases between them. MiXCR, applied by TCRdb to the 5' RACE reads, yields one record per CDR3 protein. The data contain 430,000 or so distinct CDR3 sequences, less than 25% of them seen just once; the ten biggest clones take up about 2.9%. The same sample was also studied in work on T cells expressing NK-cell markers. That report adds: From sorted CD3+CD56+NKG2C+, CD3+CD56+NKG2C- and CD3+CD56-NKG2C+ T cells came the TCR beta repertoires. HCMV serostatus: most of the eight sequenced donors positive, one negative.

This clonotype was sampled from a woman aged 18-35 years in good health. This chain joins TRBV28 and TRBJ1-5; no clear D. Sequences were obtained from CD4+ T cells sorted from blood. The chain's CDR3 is CASSSLVGSQPQHF. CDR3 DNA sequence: TGTGCCAGCAGTTCATTGGTAGGCAGTCAGCCCCAGCATTTT.